This T cell receptor (beta chain) was observed in a study of OX40 agonist ivuxolimab in advanced cancers. Whole-study context: Head and neck, renal cell, melanoma or hepatocellular carcinoma were the cancers that dose-escalation patients had. Study-level points and caveats: Clonal expansion was seen in CD4+ and CD8+ blood T cells by week 6 at 0.1 to 3.0 mg/kg. On average, CD8+ T cells had more expanded clones than CD4+.

About this clone itself: Its antigen is still unknown.

CDR1 SNHLY and CDR2 FYNNEI come from the germline V gene. V lost 7 bases and J lost 7; bases outside the gene matches: 7. The CDR3 sequence is 14 residues long. Sequencing used immunoSEQ multiplex PCR; TCRdb keeps in-frame clones, though not all of them. The sample yields tens of thousands of clones, approximately 80% seen once. The V gene is TRBV2, the J gene TRBJ2-3; 11 nucleotides align to TRBD2. The sequence was obtained from an adult with an advanced solid tumor such as melanoma, head and neck, liver or kidney cancer. The specimen comprised CD4+ or CD8+ T cells sorted from blood, sampled in a trial of the OX40 agonist ivuxolimab. The DNA of the CDR3 is TGTGCCAGCAATACAAGACTAGCGGGGAATACGCAGTATTTT. Protein product: CASNTRLAGNTQYF.